This entry describes one TCR beta chain. What it binds is not known. The study ran its PCR with 60 Vbeta and 13 Jbeta primers. Sequencing used immunoSEQ multiplex PCR; TCRdb keeps in-frame clones, though not all of them. The table includes more than 45,000 clones, approximately 84% detected once. Germline trimming cut 4 bases from V and 3 bases from J; bases unmatched to any gene: 8. CDR1 and CDR2 (germline): ENHRY, SYGVKD. The length of the CDR3 is 17 residues. These data come from a study of cytomegalovirus exposure and HLA in healthy donors. Study conclusions and caveats: The study found most TCR sequences rare, yet found some public TCRs in many donors. Sequencing depth roughly uniform across donors was assumed in presence/absence analyses.

The donors, nominally healthy at sampling, likely had unrecorded immune exposures. The chain joins TRBV10-3 to TRBJ2-2, with 10 positions matching TRBD2. The sample comprised PBMCs. This sequence originates from a man aged 50 or older in good health and CMV-seronegative. The CDR3: CAISGERGGRDTGELFF. DNA for the CDR3: TGTGCCATCAGTGGCGAGCGGGGGGGCCGGGACACCGGGGAGCTGTTTTTT.